Presented here are 3 T cell receptor beta chains from one specimen sequenced in a study of T cell changes during pregnancy in multiple sclerosis. Generated by immunoSEQ multiplex PCR, the TCRdb table keeps only in-frame clones and is missing some. The repertoire holds tens of thousands of clones, around 93% seen once, with around 0.45% in the top ten. The material was CD4+ T cells from peripheral blood mononuclear cells, obtained in the second trimester of pregnancy. Every receptor here comes from a female donor with multiple sclerosis, enrolled in a pregnancy study.

The V and J genes are TRBV9 and TRBJ2-1; 8 positions match TRBD2. The V and J ends lost 1 base and 9 bases, in that order; junction bases with no gene match: 12. CDR1 is SGDLS, CDR2 YYNGEE, per germline. The CDR3 consists of 16 residues. The CDR3 loop reads CASSVRSSGRYGEQFF. CDR3 bases: TGTGCCAGCAGCGTACGATCCAGCGGGAGATACGGTGAGCAGTTCTTC. The full variable domain, in which reference TRBV9 and TRBJ2-1 provide the parts outside the CDR3, is DSGVTQTPKHLITATGQRVTLRCSPRSGDLSVYWYQQSLDQGLQFLIQYYNGEERAKGNILERFSAQQFPDLHSELNLSSLELGDSALYFCASSVRSSGRYGEQFFGPGTRLTVL.

The CDR3: CASSENRGGNEQYF. The CDR3 DNA is TGTGCCAGCAGTGAAAACAGGGGTGGTAACGAGCAGTACTTC. The chain combines TRBV2 with TRBJ2-7, with 7 nucleotides matching TRBD1. From germline, CDR1 is SNHLY and CDR2 FYNNEI. This CDR3 region has 14 residues. V was clipped by 2 bases and J by 5 bases; unmatched bases: 6.

The V and J genes are TRBV7-9 and TRBJ2-1, with no clear D. CDR1 and CDR2 from the germline V gene are SEHNR and FQNEAQ (reference sequence). With 5 bases removed from V and 2 bases from J, the gap between germline ends came to 19 bases. The CDR3 has 17 amino acids. CDR3 region: CASSPGSAVRPYNEQFF. CDR3 DNA sequence: TGTGCCAGCAGCCCGGGTTCGGCGGTTAGACCCTACAATGAGCAGTTCTTC.